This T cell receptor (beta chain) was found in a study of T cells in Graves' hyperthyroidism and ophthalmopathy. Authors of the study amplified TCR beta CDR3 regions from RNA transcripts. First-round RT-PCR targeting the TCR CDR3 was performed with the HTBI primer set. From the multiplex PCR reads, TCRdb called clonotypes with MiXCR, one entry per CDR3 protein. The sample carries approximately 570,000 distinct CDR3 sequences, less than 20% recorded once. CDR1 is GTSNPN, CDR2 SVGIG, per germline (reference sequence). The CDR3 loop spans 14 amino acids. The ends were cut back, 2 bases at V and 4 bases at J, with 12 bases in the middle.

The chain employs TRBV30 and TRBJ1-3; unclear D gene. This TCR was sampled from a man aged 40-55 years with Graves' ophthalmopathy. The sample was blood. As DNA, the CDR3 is TGTGCCTGGAGTACACCGGATTTAGGAAACACCATATATTTT. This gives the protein CAWSTPDLGNTIYF.